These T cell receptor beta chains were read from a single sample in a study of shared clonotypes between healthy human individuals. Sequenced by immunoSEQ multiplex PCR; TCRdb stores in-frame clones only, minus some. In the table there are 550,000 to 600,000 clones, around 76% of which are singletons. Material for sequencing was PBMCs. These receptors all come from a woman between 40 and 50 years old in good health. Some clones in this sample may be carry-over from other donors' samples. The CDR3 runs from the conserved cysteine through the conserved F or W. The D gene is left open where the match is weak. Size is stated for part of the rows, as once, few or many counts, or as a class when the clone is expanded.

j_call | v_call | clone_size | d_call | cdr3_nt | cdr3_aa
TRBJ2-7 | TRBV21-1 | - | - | TGTGCCAGCAGCAAAGCGCTTTTGGTACAATACGAGCAGTACTTC | CASSKALLVQYEQYF
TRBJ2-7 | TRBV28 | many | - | TGTGCCAGCAGTTTAAGGCAGGGCTCCTACGAGCAGTACTTC | CASSLRQGSYEQYF
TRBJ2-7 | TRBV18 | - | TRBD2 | TGTGCCAGCTCACCCTTTGGGGGAGGGGCCCGATACGAGCAGTACTTC | CASSPFGGGARYEQYF
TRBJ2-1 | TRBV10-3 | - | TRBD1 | TGTGCCATCAGTGAGCAAAGGACAGGGGTGGATGAGCAGTTCTTC | CAISEQRTGVDEQFF
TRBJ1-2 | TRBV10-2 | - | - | TGCGCCAGCTCCCAGTACCGAGGCTACACCTTC | CASSQYRGYTF
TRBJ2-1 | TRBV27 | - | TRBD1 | TGTGCCAGCAGTTCCTTACCCAAGGTGGGACAGGGGAGTAAGAATGAGCAGTTCTTC | CASSSLPKVGQGSKNEQFF
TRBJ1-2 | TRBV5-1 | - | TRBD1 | TGCGCCAGCAGCTTTGACCCATACCCTAGACAGGGGTATGGCTACACCTTC | CASSFDPYPRQGYGYTF
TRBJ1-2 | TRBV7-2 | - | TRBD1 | TGTGCCAGCAGCCCCGGAGGGGGCGCATATGGCTACACCTTC | CASSPGGGAYGYTF
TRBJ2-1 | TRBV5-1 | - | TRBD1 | TGCGCCAGCAGCATGGGACAGGCAGGCGATGAGCAGTTCTTC | CASSMGQAGDEQFF
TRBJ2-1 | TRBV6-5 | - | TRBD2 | TGTGCCAGCAAGGGAGGGCTTCGCAATGAGCAGTTCTTC | CASKGGLRNEQFF
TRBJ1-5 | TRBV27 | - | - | TGTGCCAGCAGTACTCGGGAGCCGTGGGGGCCCCAGCATTTT | CASSTREPWGPQHF
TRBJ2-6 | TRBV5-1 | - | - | TGCGCCAGCAGCTTGAGGGTTGGGGCCAACGTCCTGACTTTC | CASSLRVGANVLTF
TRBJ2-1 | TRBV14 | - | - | TGTGCCAGCAGCCAGCGGCGGGGTCTAATCAATGAGCAGTTCTTC | CASSQRRGLINEQFF
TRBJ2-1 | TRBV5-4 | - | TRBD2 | TGTGCCAGCAGCTGGACGTCTTCAGCGGGAGGTTACTACAATGAGCAGTTCTTC | CASSWTSSAGGYYNEQFF
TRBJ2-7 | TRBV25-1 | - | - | TGTGCCAGCAGGTTACCAGGGAGCTCCTACGAGCAGTACTTC | CASRLPGSSYEQYF
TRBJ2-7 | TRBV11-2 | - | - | TGTGCCAGCAGCTTAGGGGGGGCTTACCACTACGAGCAGTACTTC | CASSLGGAYHYEQYF
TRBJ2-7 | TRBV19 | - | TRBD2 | TGTGCCAGTAGCCAGGGACTAGGAAACTACGAGCAGTACTTC | CASSQGLGNYEQYF
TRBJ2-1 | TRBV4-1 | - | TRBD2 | TGCGCCAGCAGCCACGAGCGGGAGGGCTACAATGAGCAGTTCTTC | CASSHEREGYNEQFF
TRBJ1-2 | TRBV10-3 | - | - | TGTGCCATCACCCAAGACAGGCTCTATGGCTACACCTTC | CAITQDRLYGYTF
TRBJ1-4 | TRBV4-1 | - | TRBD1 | TGCGCCAGCAGCCAGGGACAGGGGATGATCGAAAAACTGTTTTTT | CASSQGQGMIEKLFF
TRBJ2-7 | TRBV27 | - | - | TGTGCCAGCAGTTGGTCAGGGACTGGGCCCTACGAGCAGTACTTC | CASSWSGTGPYEQYF
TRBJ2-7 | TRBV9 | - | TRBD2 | TGTGCCAGCAGCGTAGGTTTAGCGGGCTCCTACGAGCAGTACTTC | CASSVGLAGSYEQYF
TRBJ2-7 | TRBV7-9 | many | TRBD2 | TGTGCCAGCAGTCCCAGGGGGACTAGCGGGAGTTTGTTACACGAGCAGTACTTC | CASSPRGTSGSLLHEQYF
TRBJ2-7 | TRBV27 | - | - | TGTGCCACCAGCAGGGGTGGTGAGCAGTACTTC | CATSRGGEQYF
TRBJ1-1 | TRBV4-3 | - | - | TGCGCCAGCAGCCACCCTGGGGGGGACACTGAAGCTTTCTTT | CASSHPGGDTEAFF
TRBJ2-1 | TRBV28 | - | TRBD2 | TGTGCCAGCCTCCGGACTAGCGGGTACAATGAGCAGTTCTTC | CASLRTSGYNEQFF
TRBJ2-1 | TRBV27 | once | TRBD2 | TGTGCCAGCAGTCTATCCGGGACTAGCAGATACAATGAGCAGTTCTTC | CASSLSGTSRYNEQFF
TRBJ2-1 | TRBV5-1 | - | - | TGCGCCAGCAGCTTCCGGACAAGCAATGAGCAGTTCTTC | CASSFRTSNEQFF
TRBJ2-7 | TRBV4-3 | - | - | TGCGCCAGCAGCCAAGTGGGATGGGAGGGGGTCCACGAGCAGTACTTC | CASSQVGWEGVHEQYF
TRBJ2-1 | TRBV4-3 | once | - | TGCGCCAGCAGCCAAGAAGGCGTCACGGAGCAGTTCTTC | CASSQEGVTEQFF
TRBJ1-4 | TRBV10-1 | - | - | TGCGCCAGCCGTGGGAGCACGTTCCCTTTT | CASRGSTFPF
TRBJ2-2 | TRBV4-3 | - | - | TGCGCCAGCAGCCAACTTCAACGGACCGGGGAGCTGTTTTTT | CASSQLQRTGELFF
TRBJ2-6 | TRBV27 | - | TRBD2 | TGTGCCAGCAGTTTAAGGGCGGGGGCTGGGGCCAACGTCCTGACTTTC | CASSLRAGAGANVLTF
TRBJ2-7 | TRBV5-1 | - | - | TGCGCCAGCAGCCAGTCCGGGGCGAACTACGAGCAGTACTTC | CASSQSGANYEQYF
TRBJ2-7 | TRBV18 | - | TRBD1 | TGTGCCAGCTCACCGGGGACAGGGGATTACTACGAGCAGTACTTC | CASSPGTGDYYEQYF
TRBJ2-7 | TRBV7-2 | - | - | TGTGCCAGCAGCTTAGACCTCAACAGGATTTCCTACGAGCAGTACTTC | CASSLDLNRISYEQYF
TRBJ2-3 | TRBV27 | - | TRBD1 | TGTGCCAGCAGTTTAGCCCGGTACGACAGGGGGCTAACAGATACGCAGTATTTT | CASSLARYDRGLTDTQYF
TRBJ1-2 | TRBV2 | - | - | TGTGCCAGCACACTCCCGCCGGGAGGCTACACCTTC | CASTLPPGGYTF
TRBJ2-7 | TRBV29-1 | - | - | TGCAGCGTTGTGGGCCAGACCTACGAGCAGTACTTC | CSVVGQTYEQYF
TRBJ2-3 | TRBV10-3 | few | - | TGTGCCATCAGTGTGGCTAGTTCTTTCACAGATACGCAGTATTTT | CAISVASSFTDTQYF
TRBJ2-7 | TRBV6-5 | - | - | TGTGCCAGCAGTTATGGACAGTTTGCCGCCTACGAGCAGTACTTC | CASSYGQFAAYEQYF
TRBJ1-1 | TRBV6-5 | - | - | TGTGCCAGCAGTATTGGTCGGGTGAACACTGAAGCTTTCTTT | CASSIGRVNTEAFF